This T cell receptor (beta chain) appears in the sequencing data of a study of vaccination effects on CD4 cells after COVID-19. Study-wide context: The median interval between the second dose and post-vaccine sampling was 72 days.

Whole-study results and caveats: In vaccinees who were healthy, merely 1 out of 255 vaccine-induced clones cross-reacted with common cold coronaviruses. A shortage of convalescent patients and an absence of early post-infection timepoints characterized the study.

This clone was detected once. Its antigen is not identified. ViraFEST expansion of antigen-specific CD4+ T cells with viral peptide pools preceded sequencing. Once cultured for approximately 10 days, the cells underwent separation to obtain CD4+ T cells. Participants received two doses of either the BNT162b2 or mRNA-1273 vaccine. The method was immunoSEQ multiplex PCR; TCRdb's version includes in-frame clones alone and lacks a portion of them. The data hold 60,000 to 85,000 clones, with around two thirds observed a single time. This sequence was found in a human donor who received a COVID-19 vaccine. The sequencing here drew on CD4+ T cells from PBMCs cultured with HCoV-229E spike peptides, taken after COVID-19 vaccination.

The CDR3 DNA follows: TGCAGCGTTAGTAGCATCCACAATGAGCAGTTCTTC. Its translation is CSVSSIHNEQFF. J is TRBJ2-1 and V is TRBV29-1; no clear D. Deletions cut 5 bases from V and 5 bases from J, with 10 bases between. The CDR3 contains 12 residues. Per the germline V gene, CDR1 is SQVTM and CDR2 is ANQGSEA.